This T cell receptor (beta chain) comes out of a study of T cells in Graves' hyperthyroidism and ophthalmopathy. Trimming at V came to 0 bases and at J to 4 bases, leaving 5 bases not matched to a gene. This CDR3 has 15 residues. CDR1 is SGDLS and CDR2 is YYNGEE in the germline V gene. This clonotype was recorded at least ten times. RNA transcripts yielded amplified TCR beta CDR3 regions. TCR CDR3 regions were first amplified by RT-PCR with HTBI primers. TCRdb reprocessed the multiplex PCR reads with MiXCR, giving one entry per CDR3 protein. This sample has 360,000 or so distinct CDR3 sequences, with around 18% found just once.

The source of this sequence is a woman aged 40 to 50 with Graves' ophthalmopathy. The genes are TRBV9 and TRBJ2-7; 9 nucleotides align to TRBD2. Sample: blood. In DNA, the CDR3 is TGTGCCAGCAGCGTAGAAGCGGGAGGATCGTACGAGCAGTACTTC. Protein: CASSVEAGGSYEQYF.